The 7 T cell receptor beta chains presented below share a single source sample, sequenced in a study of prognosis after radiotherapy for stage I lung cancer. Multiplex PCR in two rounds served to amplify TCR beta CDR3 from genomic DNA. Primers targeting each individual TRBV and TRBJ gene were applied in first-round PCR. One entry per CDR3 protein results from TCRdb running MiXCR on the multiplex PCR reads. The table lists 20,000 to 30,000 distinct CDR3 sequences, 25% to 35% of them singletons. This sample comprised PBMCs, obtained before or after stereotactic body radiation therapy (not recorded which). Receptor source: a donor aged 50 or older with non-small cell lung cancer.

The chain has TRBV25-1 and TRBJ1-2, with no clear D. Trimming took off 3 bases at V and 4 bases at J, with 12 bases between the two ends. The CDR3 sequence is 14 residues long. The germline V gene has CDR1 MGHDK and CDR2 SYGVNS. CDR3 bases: TGTGCCAGCAGTGACAAAGTAAGGGCCTATGGCTACACCTTC. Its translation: CASSDKVRAYGYTF.

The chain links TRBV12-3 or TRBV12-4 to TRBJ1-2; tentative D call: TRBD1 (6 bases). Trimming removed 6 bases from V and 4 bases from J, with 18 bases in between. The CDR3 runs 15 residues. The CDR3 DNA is TGTGCCAGCAGCCCCTGGACAGTGCGCGGCTATGGCTACACCTTC. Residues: CASSPWTVRGYGYTF.

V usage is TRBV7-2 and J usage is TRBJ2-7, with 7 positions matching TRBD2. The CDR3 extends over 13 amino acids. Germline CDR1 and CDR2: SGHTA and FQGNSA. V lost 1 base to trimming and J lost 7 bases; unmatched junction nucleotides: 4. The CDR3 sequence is CASSLGGGVEQYF. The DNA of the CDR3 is TGTGCCAGCAGCTTAGGGGGGGGGGTGGAGCAGTACTTC.

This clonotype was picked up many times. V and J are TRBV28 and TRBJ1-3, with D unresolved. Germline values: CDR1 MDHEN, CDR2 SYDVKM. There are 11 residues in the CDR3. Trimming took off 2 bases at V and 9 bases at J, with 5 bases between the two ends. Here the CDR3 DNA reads TGTGCCAGCAGTTTACGAGGCACCATATATTTT. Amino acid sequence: CASSLRGTIYF.

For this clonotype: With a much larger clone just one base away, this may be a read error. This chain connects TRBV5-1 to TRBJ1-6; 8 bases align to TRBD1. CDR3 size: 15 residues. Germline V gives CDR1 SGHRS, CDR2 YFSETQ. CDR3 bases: TGCGCCGGCAAGGTGGTACAGGGGGAGAATTCAACCCTCCACTTT. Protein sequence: CAGKVVQGENSTLHF.

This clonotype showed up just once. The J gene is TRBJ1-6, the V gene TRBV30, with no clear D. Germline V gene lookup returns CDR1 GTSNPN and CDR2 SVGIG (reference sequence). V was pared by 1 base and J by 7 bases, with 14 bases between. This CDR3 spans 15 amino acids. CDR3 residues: CAWSGRVALNSPLHF. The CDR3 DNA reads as TGTGCCTGGAGTGGGAGGGTGGCGTTGAATTCACCCCTCCACTTT. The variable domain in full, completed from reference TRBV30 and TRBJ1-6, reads SQTIHQWPATLVQPVGSPLSLECTVEGTSNPNLYWYRQAAGRGLQLLFYSVGIGQISSEVPQNLSASRPQDRQFILSSKKLLLSDSGFYLCAWSGRVALNSPLHFGNGTRLTVT.

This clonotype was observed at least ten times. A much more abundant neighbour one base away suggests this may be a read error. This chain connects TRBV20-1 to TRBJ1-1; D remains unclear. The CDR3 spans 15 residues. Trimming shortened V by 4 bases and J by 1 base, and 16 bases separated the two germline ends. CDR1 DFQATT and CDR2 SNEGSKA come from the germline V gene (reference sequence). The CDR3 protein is CSAIAPKRGNTEAFF. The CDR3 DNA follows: TGCAGTGCTATTGCCCCGAAACGGGGGAACACTGAAGCTTTCTTT.